A selection of T cell receptor beta chains follows, all from one sample in a study of chemoradiotherapy in HPV16-positive cancers. Some clones are missing from TCRdb's copy, which holds only in-frame ones; the method was immunoSEQ multiplex PCR. The data show 30,000 to 35,000 clones, with 85% to 90% seen just once and around 2.3% held by the top ten. Source: blood, taken from a patient who underwent chemoradiotherapy. Source of these receptors: a human donor with HPV-associated anogenital cancer. Each CDR3 is given with its conserved first and last residue. D genes are given only for firm matches. The size of a clone is reported for some rows only, either as once, few or many, or as a class for expanded clones.

v_call	d_call	clone_size	j_call	cdr3_nt	cdr3_aa
TRBV16	-	-	TRBJ1-1	TGTGCCAGCAGCCAATCCTTGGGGGGAGATGAAGCTTTCTTT	CASSQSLGGDEAFF
TRBV5-4	TRBD1	-	TRBJ1-2	TGTGCCAGCAGCTTCGGACAGGGCACTTTCTATGGCTACACCTTC	CASSFGQGTFYGYTF
TRBV29-1	-	-	TRBJ2-7	TGCAGCGTTGGCCGGGACACCAGGGAAAGCTCCTACGAGCAGTACTTC	CSVGRDTRESSYEQYF
TRBV4-2	TRBD2	-	TRBJ2-1	TGTGCCAGCAGCCAAGTCCTGGGACTAGCGGGGGGCGGGATTTCCTACAATGAGCAGTTCTTC	CASSQVLGLAGGGISYNEQFF
TRBV27	-	-	TRBJ1-6	TGTGCCAGCAGTTTCAGGGGCCATAATTCACCCCTCCACTTT	CASSFRGHNSPLHF
TRBV6-6	-	-	TRBJ2-7	TGTGCCAGCAGTTACGCAGCGGATTCCTACGAGCAGTACTTC	CASSYAADSYEQYF
TRBV6-6	TRBD1	-	TRBJ1-4	TGTGCCAGCAGGACAGGGGGTGTGTACGAAAAACTGTTTTTT	CASRTGGVYEKLFF
TRBV10-3	-	-	TRBJ1-3	TGTGCCATCAGTGAGTCGAAGGGACCCGGGGGAAACACCATATATTTT	CAISESKGPGGNTIYF
TRBV7-9	-	-	TRBJ1-2	TGTGCCAGCAGCTTAGCGCTAGGGGAAAGGGGTGGCTACACCTTC	CASSLALGERGGYTF
TRBV5-8	TRBD1	-	TRBJ1-5	TGTGCCAGCAGCGTTAAGGGACAGGGACCCAATCAGCCCCAGCATTTT	CASSVKGQGPNQPQHF
TRBV7-2	-	-	TRBJ2-7	TGTGCCAGCGCGCTGACCTACGAGCAGTACTTC	CASALTYEQYF
TRBV10-3	TRBD1	once	TRBJ1-5	TGTGCCATCAGCCCAGGAGCAGGACAGGGAAGCAATCAGCCCCAGCATTTT	CAISPGAGQGSNQPQHF
TRBV7-9	-	-	TRBJ2-2	TGTGCCAGCGGGGGTAGGGACACCGGGGAGCTGTTTTTT	CASGGRDTGELFF
TRBV5-1	-	-	TRBJ1-5	TGCGCCAGCAGCTTGGAGGGGATGAGCAATCAGCCCCAGCATTTT	CASSLEGMSNQPQHF
TRBV5-1	TRBD2	-	TRBJ2-1	TGCGCCAGCACCCCACTAGCGGGGGGGCACAATGAGCAGTTCTTC	CASTPLAGGHNEQFF
TRBV7-2	TRBD1	-	TRBJ2-5	TGTGCCAGCAGCTGGGGACAGGGGATGCAGGAGACCCAGTACTTC	CASSWGQGMQETQYF
TRBV5-8	-	once	TRBJ1-2	TGTGCCAGCAGCCTGCCAATTGGGAGCCTCTATGGCTACACCTTC	CASSLPIGSLYGYTF
TRBV5-6	-	-	TRBJ2-3	TGTGCCAGCAGCTTGGCCGGTGGACGGCTATTCACAGATACGCAGTATTTT	CASSLAGGRLFTDTQYF
TRBV19	TRBD1	-	TRBJ2-3	TGTGCCAGTAGCAGGGGGTTGACGACAGATACGCAGTATTTT	CASSRGLTTDTQYF
TRBV7-2	-	once	TRBJ2-6	TGTGCCAGCAGCCGGGTATGGGGTATCTCTGGGGCCAACGTCCTGACTTTC	CASSRVWGISGANVLTF
TRBV19	-	-	TRBJ2-3	TGTGCCAGTAGTATAGATCTCGACGAGGAGCAGTATTTT	CASSIDLDEEQYF
TRBV11-2	-	-	TRBJ2-6	TGTGCCAGCAGCTTCTCGGACGGGGCCAACGTCCTGACTTTC	CASSFSDGANVLTF
TRBV6-5	-	-	TRBJ1-1	TGTGCCAGCAGTTACTCAAGGGGAGGCACTGAAGCTTTCTTT	CASSYSRGGTEAFF
TRBV7-9	-	-	TRBJ1-1	TGTGCCAGCAGCTTAGGGCTACGGACTGAAGCTTTCTTT	CASSLGLRTEAFF
TRBV7-2	TRBD2	-	TRBJ2-3	TGTGCCAGCAGCTTAACCAAGCGGGGGGATGCAGATACGCAGTATTTT	CASSLTKRGDADTQYF
TRBV5-4	-	-	TRBJ1-5	TGTGCCAGCAGCTTGTCCCAGGGTTATCAGCCCCAGCATTTT	CASSLSQGYQPQHF
TRBV19	-	-	TRBJ1-5	TGTGCCAGTAGTATGGTGGGGGATAGCCAGCCCCAGCATTTT	CASSMVGDSQPQHF
TRBV7-6	-	-	TRBJ2-5	TGTGCCAGCAGCCTCCAAGAGACCCAGTACTTC	CASSLQETQYF
TRBV11-1	TRBD1	-	TRBJ2-7	TGTGCCAGCAGCTTAGATAGGACAGGGCACGAGCAGTACTTC	CASSLDRTGHEQYF
TRBV6-5	TRBD1	-	TRBJ1-2	TGTGCCAGCAGTAAAGACAGGGTTGACGGCTACACCTTC	CASSKDRVDGYTF
TRBV6-5	TRBD1	-	TRBJ1-1	TGTGCCAGCAGGACGGACAGGCAAGTGAACACTGAAGCTTTCTTT	CASRTDRQVNTEAFF
TRBV29-1	TRBD2	once	TRBJ2-5	TGCAGCGTTAACGGGGGGGCCCAAGAGACCCAGTACTTC	CSVNGGAQETQYF
TRBV4-3	-	-	TRBJ2-7	TGCGCCAGCAGCCAAGAAGTAGGAGGGGGCGAGCAGTACTTC	CASSQEVGGGEQYF
TRBV4-1	-	-	TRBJ2-3	TGCGCCAGCAGCCAAGATCCCTCACCCTATACAGATACGCAGTATTTT	CASSQDPSPYTDTQYF
TRBV18	-	-	TRBJ2-1	TGTGCCAGCTCACTCCAGTCCCCTTACGGCAATGAGCAGTTCTTC	CASSLQSPYGNEQFF
TRBV5-4	TRBD1	-	TRBJ1-6	TGTGCCAGCAGCCGGGACAGTCTTAATTCACCCCTCCACTTT	CASSRDSLNSPLHF
TRBV10-2	TRBD1	-	TRBJ1-6	TGCGCCAGCAGTGCGTACCGGGACAGGGGAAGTTCACCCCTCCACTTT	CASSAYRDRGSSPLHF
TRBV6-1	-	-	TRBJ2-7	TGTGCCTCCAACGGCAGGGGTGGATGGTACGAGCAGTACTTC	CASNGRGGWYEQYF
TRBV7-8	-	-	TRBJ2-1	TGTGCCAGCAGCTATTCAGGCAGCTTCCCCTACAATGAGCAGTTCTTC	CASSYSGSFPYNEQFF
TRBV4-3	-	-	TRBJ1-2	TGCGCCAGCAGCCAAGATCCTGAAGGAGACTATGGCTACACCTTC	CASSQDPEGDYGYTF
TRBV7-3	-	-	TRBJ1-5	TGTGCCAGCAGTTCGCAGGGTAGCAATCAGCCCCAGCATTTT	CASSSQGSNQPQHF
TRBV6-4	-	once	TRBJ1-1	TGTGCCAGCAGTGACTCGGCAGGGTCGAGCACTGAAGCTTTCTTT	CASSDSAGSSTEAFF
TRBV7-6	TRBD1	-	TRBJ1-1	TGTGCCAGCAGCCAACCGACAGGGCGGAACACTGAAGCTTTCTTT	CASSQPTGRNTEAFF
TRBV5-1	TRBD2	-	TRBJ2-5	TGCGCCAGCGGCAGACTAGCGGGTCTTATCCAAGAGACCCAGTACTTC	CASGRLAGLIQETQYF
TRBV5-8	-	-	TRBJ1-4	TGTGCCAGCAGCCGAAGACATTCGACTAATGAAAAACTGTTTTTT	CASSRRHSTNEKLFF
TRBV5-1	TRBD1	-	TRBJ2-3	TGCGCCAGCAGCCTTTCGGACAGGGCGGGCACAGATACGCAGTATTTT	CASSLSDRAGTDTQYF
TRBV5-3	-	-	TRBJ1-2	TGTGCCAGAAGCTTGGCCTTTAGGCAGATAAGACACCACTATGGCTACACCTTC	CARSLAFRQIRHHYGYTF
TRBV15	-	-	TRBJ1-5	TGTGCCGCGGGGAGGGTCAATCAGCCCCAGCATTTT	CAAGRVNQPQHF
TRBV6-1	-	-	TRBJ1-2	TGTGCCAGCAGTGAAGGGGATGTAGGGCGAAGAAACTATGGCTACACCTTC	CASSEGDVGRRNYGYTF
TRBV6-1	TRBD1	once	TRBJ2-7	TGTGCCAGCAGTGCAAACGGACAGGGGTTTGAGTCGGACTACGAGCAGTACTTC	CASSANGQGFESDYEQYF
TRBV4-1	-	-	TRBJ2-2	TGCGCCAGCAGCCAAGTTACAGGGACGAACACCGGGGAGCTGTTTTTT	CASSQVTGTNTGELFF
TRBV5-1	-	-	TRBJ1-3	TGCGCCAGCAGCCCGACGGGACTGAACTCTGGAAACACCATATATTTT	CASSPTGLNSGNTIYF
TRBV5-6	-	-	TRBJ1-5	TGTGCCAGCAGCTTGTTACTAGGGGACGGTCAGCCCCAGCATTTT	CASSLLLGDGQPQHF
TRBV7-9	-	few	TRBJ1-1	TGTGCCAGCAGTTTACCTGCAGCTTTCTTT	CASSLPAAFF
TRBV7-9	-	few	TRBJ2-1	TGTGCCAGCAGCCCTCCCCGGGGTCATGAGCAGTTCTTC	CASSPPRGHEQFF
TRBV7-6	-	-	TRBJ2-2	TGTGCCAGCAGCTCCCGGGGACGGGGTTACACCGGGGAGCTGTTTTTT	CASSSRGRGYTGELFF
TRBV5-1	-	-	TRBJ1-1	TGCGCCAGCAGCGCGACAGAGAACACTGAAGCTTTCTTT	CASSATENTEAFF
TRBV6-5	TRBD1	-	TRBJ1-2	TGTGCCAGCAGTTGGCAACAGGGGAACTATGGCTACACCTTC	CASSWQQGNYGYTF
TRBV7-7	-	few	TRBJ1-5	TGTGCTAGCAGCTTGACTGAAGATCAGCCCCAGCATTTT	CASSLTEDQPQHF
TRBV9	-	-	TRBJ2-7	TGTGCCAGCAGCCCCCACTCAGGGGTGGACTACGAGCAGTACTTC	CASSPHSGVDYEQYF